One and the same sample provided the 2 T cell receptor beta chains below, sequenced in a study of blood T cell repertoires in COVID-19. Some clones are missing from TCRdb's copy, which holds only in-frame ones; the method was immunoSEQ multiplex PCR. This sample has 140,000 to 150,000 clones; roughly 88% occur once, and the top ten carry 1.5% to 2%. The source material was peripheral blood. These receptors all come from a man between 70 and 80 years old with acute or convalescent COVID-19.

This clone was recorded only once. V gene TRBV6-5 combines with J gene TRBJ1-1; 7 bases are shared with TRBD1. The CDR3 is 13 residues long. CDR1 and CDR2 from the germline V gene are MNHEY and SVGAGI. V gave up 7 bases and J gave up 2 bases; unmatched junction bases: 4. For the CDR3, the DNA is TGTGCCAGCATCAACAGGGGTAACACTGAAGCTTTCTTT. Protein product: CASINRGNTEAFF.

V gene TRBV3-1 (or the pseudogene TRBV3-2) combines with J gene TRBJ2-1; 12 bases match TRBD2. The ends lost 0 bases at V and 10 bases at J; junction bases unmatched: 7. The CDR3 length is 16 residues. CDR1 LGHDT and CDR2 YNNKEL come from the germline V gene (reference sequence). CDR3 nucleotide sequence: TGTGCCAGCAGCCAAGATAGACTAGCGGGGGCCGGGGAGCAGTTCTTC. Protein product: CASSQDRLAGAGEQFF.